This T cell receptor beta chain derives from a study of human T cells and chemical hapten exposure (dated by TCRdb to the early 2020s). Turning to the overall study: Libraries were combined into a pool for sequencing, and differences in TCR yield between samples came mainly from small differences in library volumes within the pool. From each blood RNA sample, both TCR alpha and TCR beta chains were sequenced. Peripheral blood TCR repertoire changes were tracked in vivo in alopecia patients during primary and secondary sensitization to the hapten diphenylcyclopropenone (DPC).

A remark on this clonotype: Its binding antigen is unknown. No much larger clone exists at a distance of one base, and base qualities are not known.

The junction carries 13 bases between V and J, which are trimmed by 4 bases and 5 bases respectively. From the cysteine through the phenylalanine, the CDR3 covers 14 amino acids. Only the CDR3 portion is preserved as DNA: 42 bases, with reading frame beginning at the first base. Per the germline V gene (reference sequence), LGHDT is the CDR1 and YNNKEL is the CDR2. Overall results and qualifications from the work: No change with DPC sensitization was found in the number of TCRs above 1 in 1000 frequency, and no evidence of global repertoire structure alterations was found. After repeated subsampling, changes were observed in the strength of the expansion versus patch-test correlation and in the threshold at which the correlation became significant.

Unfractionated whole blood was collected in Tempus Blood RNA tubes, and total RNA was extracted from that blood. As TCR sequencing controls, roughly 5 healthy volunteers were used, with blood taken at day 0, 2 weeks and 6 weeks. Library preparation used 5' RACE. The reads were generated on an Illumina MiSeq. During library preparation, unique molecular identifiers were attached to individual cDNA molecules so that TCRs could be counted in a quantitative, reproducible way. As for the original processing: The median number of TCRs per sample was 95,638, ranging from roughly 20,000 to 700,000. V, J and CDR3 annotation of the TCR reads was carried out using the Decombinator software suite. For the PS versus PT1 abundance plots, all samples were subsampled to the same number of TCRs (28,000). Expanded TCRs were defined as absent before sensitization and observed at least eight times at the 2-week time point. Clones were called with MiXCR by TCRdb after fastp trimmed the public reads at Q25, and only in-frame beta chains were retained. Each CDR3 protein appears once, grouped with its most common genes and DNA. The V and J calls and clone size come from TCRdb's table, not from the authors' own analysis. The sample yields 95,000 to 120,000 distinct CDR3 sequences; 19% were counted once. About 3% of the sample is in the top ten clones.

This receptor was identified in a human donor in good health. The rearrangement combines TRBV3-1 with TRBJ2-3; a weak D assignment points to TRBD2 (5 bases agree). The nucleotide sequence is given as TGTGCCAGCAGCCCGCCGGGGAGTAGAGATACGCAGTATTTT. Translated, this is CASSPPGSRDTQYF.